The 10 T cell receptor beta chains given below trace back to one sample, sequenced in a study of cytomegalovirus exposure and HLA in healthy donors. PCR was performed using 60 Vbeta and 13 Jbeta primers. Sequencing used immunoSEQ multiplex PCR; TCRdb keeps in-frame clones, though not all of them. The data show 100,000 to 150,000 clones, approximately 61% seen once. The material sequenced was PBMCs. Receptors originate from a man aged 25 to 40 in good health and CMV-seropositive.

The genes are TRBV5-1 and TRBJ2-1, with D unresolved. V gave up 0 bases and J gave up 5 bases, with 9 bases separating them. The germline V gene encodes CDR1 SGHRS and CDR2 YFSETQ. This CDR3 has 14 amino acids. Here the CDR3 DNA reads TGCGCCAGCAGCTTGGTTAGATTTGACAATGAGCAGTTCTTC. Translation: CASSLVRFDNEQFF.

This chain links TRBV2 with TRBJ2-1; 7 positions match TRBD2. J lost 6 bases, V lost 4 bases, and 3 bases had no gene match. This CDR3 is 13 amino acids long. Germline V gene data show CDR1 as SNHLY and CDR2 as FYNNEI. The CDR3 loop reads CASSATSINEQFF. The CDR3, as DNA: TGTGCCAGCAGTGCGACTAGCATCAATGAGCAGTTCTTC.

The chain links TRBV18 to TRBJ2-1; D gene uncertain. The germline V gene encodes CDR1 KGHSH and CDR2 LQKENI. V was trimmed by 6 bases and J by 0 bases, leaving 21 bases between them. This CDR3 comprises 18 residues. The CDR3 here is CASSSVLISIGSYNEQFF. The DNA for the CDR3 is TGTGCCAGCTCCTCGGTCCTTATTTCTATCGGCTCCTACAATGAGCAGTTCTTC. The variable domain in full, completed from reference TRBV18 and TRBJ2-1, reads NAGVMQNPRHLVRRRGQEARLRCSPMKGHSHVYWYRQLPEEGLKFMVYLQKENIIDESGMPKERFSAEFPKEGPSILRIQQVVRGDSAAYFCASSSVLISIGSYNEQFFGPGTRLTVL.

A few counts support this clone. This sequence joins TRBV29-1 and TRBJ2-2; TRBD1 matches at 12 bases. The CDR3 has 14 residues. Germline trimming cut 5 bases from V and 10 bases from J; bases unmatched to any gene: 8. Per germline, CDR1 SQVTM and CDR2 ANQGSEA. This chain's CDR3 is CSVRDRGLREELFF. The CDR3 coding sequence is TGCAGCGTTCGGGACAGGGGGCTTCGTGAGGAGCTGTTTTTT.

The rearrangement joins TRBV4-3 to TRBJ2-1; 8 bases map to TRBD2. This CDR3 region has 15 residues. Germline V lookup: CDR1 LGHNA, CDR2 YSLEER. The V gene end was trimmed by 4 bases and the J gene end by 15 bases; junction bases not matched to a gene: 17. For the CDR3, the DNA is TGCGCCAGCAGCCCCTCGGGGGATCAGCGGGAGAGCCGGTTCTTC. Protein sequence: CASSPSGDQRESRFF.

This sequence joins TRBV18 and TRBJ1-1; perhaps TRBD1 as D (6 bases). Germline CDR1 reads KGHSH; CDR2 reads LQKENI. The CDR3 contains 15 residues. With 3 bases removed from V and 0 bases from J, the gap between germline ends came to 11 bases. CDR3 amino acids: CASSPLGTLNTEAFF. The CDR3 nucleotides read TGTGCCAGCTCACCGCTAGGGACACTGAACACTGAAGCTTTCTTT.

This clone was detected only once. This rearrangement joins TRBV5-8 to TRBJ2-3; D is perhaps TRBD1 (6 bases). CDR1 is SGHTS, CDR2 YDEGEE, per germline. Between the trimmed V and J ends, which lost 4 bases and 2 bases, there was a span of 17 bases. The CDR3 has 16 amino acids. CDR3 coding DNA: TGTGCCAGCAGCCGAACAGGGTTCCCCATCACAGATACGCAGTATTTT. This codes for CASSRTGFPITDTQYF.

The chain combines TRBV9 with TRBJ2-3; D might be TRBD2 (5 bases). Germline V lookup: CDR1 SGDLS, CDR2 YYNGEE. The CDR3 runs 19 residues. The ends were cut back, 1 base at V and 2 bases at J, with 23 bases in the middle. The CDR3 region is CASSVLASPGIQPTDTQYF. CDR3 DNA sequence: TGTGCCAGCAGCGTATTGGCGAGCCCCGGGATTCAGCCCACAGATACGCAGTATTTT.

The genes are TRBV5-1 and TRBJ2-5, with 11 bases matching TRBD1. This CDR3 spans 14 amino acids. In germline, CDR1 is SGHRS, CDR2 YFSETQ. V lost 7 bases and J lost 7; bases outside the gene matches: 9. This CDR3 reads CASGQGARGGTQYF. The CDR3 DNA is TGCGCCAGCGGACAGGGGGCGCGGGGTGGGACCCAGTACTTC.

The chain carries TRBV9 and TRBJ1-1; D gene unclear. CDR3 length: 13 residues. V gave up 0 bases and J gave up 4 bases, with 7 bases separating them. The V gene's germline CDR1 is SGDLS and CDR2 YYNGEE. The CDR3 DNA reads as TGTGCCAGCAGCGTAGCTACTTTCACTGAAGCTTTCTTT. The encoded protein is CASSVATFTEAFF.